This TCR beta chain was captured by sequencing in a study of T cell responses to AZD1222 COVID-19 vaccine. On this clone: Its antigen is not known.

Repertoires were generated with immunoSEQ multiplex PCR, while TCRdb's copy carries only in-frame clones and drops some. The sample holds over 110,000 clones, approximately 90% seen once. Study findings and constraints: Seropositive AZD1222 recipients at baseline numbered only five or six. Clonal diversity was possibly underestimated; the donors were predominantly white British and more often female.

Per germline, CDR1 MNHEY and CDR2 SMNVEV (reference sequence). The CDR3 contains 14 residues. The germline V and J ends were trimmed by 4 bases and 3 bases, with 13 bases remaining between them. The V gene is TRBV27, the J gene TRBJ2-7; D is perhaps TRBD2 (6 bases). Sequencing used peripheral blood, obtained 28 days after the second AZD1222 dose. This TCR was recovered from an adult who received the AZD1222 COVID-19 vaccine. CDR3 region: CASSSSSASYEQYF. CDR3 bases: TGTGCCAGCAGTTCCTCTAGCGCGAGCTACGAGCAGTACTTC.